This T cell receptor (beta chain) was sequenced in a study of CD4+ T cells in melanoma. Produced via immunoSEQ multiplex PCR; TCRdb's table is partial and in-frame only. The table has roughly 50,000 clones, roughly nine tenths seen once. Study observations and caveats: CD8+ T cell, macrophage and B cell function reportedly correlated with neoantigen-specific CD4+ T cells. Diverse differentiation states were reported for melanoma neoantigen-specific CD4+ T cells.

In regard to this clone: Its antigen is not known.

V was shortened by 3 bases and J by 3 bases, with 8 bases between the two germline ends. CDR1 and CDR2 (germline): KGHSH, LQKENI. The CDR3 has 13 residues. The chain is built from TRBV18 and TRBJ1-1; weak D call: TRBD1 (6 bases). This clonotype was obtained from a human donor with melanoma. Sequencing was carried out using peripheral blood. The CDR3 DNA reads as TGTGCCAGCTCACCTCGGGGGCACACTGAAGCTTTCTTT. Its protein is CASSPRGHTEAFF.